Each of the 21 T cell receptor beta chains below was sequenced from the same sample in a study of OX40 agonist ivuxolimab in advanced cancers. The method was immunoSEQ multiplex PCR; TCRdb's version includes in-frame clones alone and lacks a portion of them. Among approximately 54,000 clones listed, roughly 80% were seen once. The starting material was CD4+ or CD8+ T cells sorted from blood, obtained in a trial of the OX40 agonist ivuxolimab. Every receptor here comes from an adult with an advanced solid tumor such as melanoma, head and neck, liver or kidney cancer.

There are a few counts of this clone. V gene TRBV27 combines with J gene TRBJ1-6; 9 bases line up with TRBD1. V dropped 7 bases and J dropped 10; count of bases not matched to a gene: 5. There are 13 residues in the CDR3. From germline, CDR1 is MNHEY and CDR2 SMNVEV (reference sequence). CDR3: CASMPTGGSPLHF. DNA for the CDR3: TGTGCCAGCATGCCGACAGGGGGATCACCCCTCCACTTT.

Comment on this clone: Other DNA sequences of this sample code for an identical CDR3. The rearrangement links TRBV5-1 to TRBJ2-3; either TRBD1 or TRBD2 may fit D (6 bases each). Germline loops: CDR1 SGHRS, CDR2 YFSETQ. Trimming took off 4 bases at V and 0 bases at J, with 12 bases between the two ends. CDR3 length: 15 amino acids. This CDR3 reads CASSPWGASTDTQYF. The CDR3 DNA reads TGCGCCAGCAGCCCATGGGGGGCCAGCACAGATACGCAGTATTTT.

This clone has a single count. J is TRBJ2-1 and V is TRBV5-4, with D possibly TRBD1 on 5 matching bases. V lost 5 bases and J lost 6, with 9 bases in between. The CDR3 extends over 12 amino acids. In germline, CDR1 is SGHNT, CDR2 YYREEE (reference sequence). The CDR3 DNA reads TGTGCCAGCAGGGGGCCTCGCAATGAGCAGTTCTTC. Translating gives CASRGPRNEQFF.

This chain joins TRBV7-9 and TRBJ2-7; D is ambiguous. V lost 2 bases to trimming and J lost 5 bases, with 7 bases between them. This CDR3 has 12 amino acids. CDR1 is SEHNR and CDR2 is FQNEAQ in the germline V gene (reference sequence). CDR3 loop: CASSLRRDEQYF. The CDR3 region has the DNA TGTGCCAGCAGCTTAAGGCGCGACGAGCAGTACTTC.

CDR3 DNA: TGTGCCAGCAGTTTATCCCCGACAGGGTTGAACACTGAAGCTTTCTTT. Protein sequence: CASSLSPTGLNTEAFF. The rearrangement joins TRBV27 to TRBJ1-1, with 7 bases matching TRBD1. The CDR3 loop spans 16 amino acids. Per the germline V gene, CDR1 is MNHEY and CDR2 is SMNVEV (reference sequence). The V gene end was trimmed by 0 bases and the J gene end by 0 bases; junction bases not matched to a gene: 4.

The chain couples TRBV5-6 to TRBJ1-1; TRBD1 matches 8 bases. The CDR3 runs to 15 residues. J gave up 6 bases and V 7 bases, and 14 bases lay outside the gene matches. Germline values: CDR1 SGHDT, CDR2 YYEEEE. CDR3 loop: CASGWQGAQVAEAFF. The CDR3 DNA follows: TGTGCCAGCGGGTGGCAGGGGGCGCAGGTTGCTGAAGCTTTCTTT.

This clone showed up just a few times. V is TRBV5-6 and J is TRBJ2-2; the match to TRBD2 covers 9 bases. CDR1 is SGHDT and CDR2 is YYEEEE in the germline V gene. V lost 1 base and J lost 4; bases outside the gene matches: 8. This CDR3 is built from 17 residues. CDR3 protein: CASSLYGGGARTGELFF. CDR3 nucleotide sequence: TGTGCCAGCAGCTTGTATGGCGGGGGGGCTCGCACCGGGGAGCTGTTTTTT.

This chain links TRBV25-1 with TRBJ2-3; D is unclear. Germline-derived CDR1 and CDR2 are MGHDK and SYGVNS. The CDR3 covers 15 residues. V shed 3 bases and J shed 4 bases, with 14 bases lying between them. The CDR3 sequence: CASSEAQLLADTQYF. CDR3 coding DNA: TGTGCCAGCAGTGAGGCTCAGCTTTTGGCAGATACGCAGTATTTT.

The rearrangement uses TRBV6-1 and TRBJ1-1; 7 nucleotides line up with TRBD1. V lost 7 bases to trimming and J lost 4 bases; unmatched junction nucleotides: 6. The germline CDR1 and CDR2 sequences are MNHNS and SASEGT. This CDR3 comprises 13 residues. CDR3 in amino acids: CASNRQGGTEAFF. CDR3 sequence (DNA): TGTGCCAGCAACCGACAGGGAGGCACTGAAGCTTTCTTT.

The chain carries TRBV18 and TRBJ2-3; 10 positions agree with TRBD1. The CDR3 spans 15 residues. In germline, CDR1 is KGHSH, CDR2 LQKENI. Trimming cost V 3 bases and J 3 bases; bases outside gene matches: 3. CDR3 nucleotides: TGTGCCAGCTCACCTCGGGACAGGGGAACAGATACGCAGTATTTT. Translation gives CASSPRDRGTDTQYF.

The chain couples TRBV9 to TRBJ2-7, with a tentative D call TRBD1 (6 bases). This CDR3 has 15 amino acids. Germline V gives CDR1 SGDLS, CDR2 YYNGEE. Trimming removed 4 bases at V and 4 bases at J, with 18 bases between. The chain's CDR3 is CASSQGQSTGYEQYF. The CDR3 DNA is TGTGCCAGCAGCCAAGGACAGAGCACGGGGTACGAGCAGTACTTC.

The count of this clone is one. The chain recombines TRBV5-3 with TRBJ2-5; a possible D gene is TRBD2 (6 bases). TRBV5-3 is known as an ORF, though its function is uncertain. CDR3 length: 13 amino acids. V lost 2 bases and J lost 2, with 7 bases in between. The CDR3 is CARSFREQETQYF. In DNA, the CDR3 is TGTGCCAGAAGCTTCCGGGAGCAAGAGACCCAGTACTTC.

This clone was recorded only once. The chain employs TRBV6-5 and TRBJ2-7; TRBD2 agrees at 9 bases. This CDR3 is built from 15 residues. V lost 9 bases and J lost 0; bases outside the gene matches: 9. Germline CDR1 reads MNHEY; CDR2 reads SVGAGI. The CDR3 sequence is CASARSGGFSYEQYF. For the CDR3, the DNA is TGTGCCAGTGCCCGGAGCGGGGGGTTCTCCTACGAGCAGTACTTC.

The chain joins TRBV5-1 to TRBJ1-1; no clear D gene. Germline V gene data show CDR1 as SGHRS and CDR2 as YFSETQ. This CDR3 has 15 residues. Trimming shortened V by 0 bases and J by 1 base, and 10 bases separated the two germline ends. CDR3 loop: CASSLGGRENTEAFF. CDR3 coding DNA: TGCGCCAGCAGCTTGGGAGGACGGGAGAACACTGAAGCTTTCTTT.

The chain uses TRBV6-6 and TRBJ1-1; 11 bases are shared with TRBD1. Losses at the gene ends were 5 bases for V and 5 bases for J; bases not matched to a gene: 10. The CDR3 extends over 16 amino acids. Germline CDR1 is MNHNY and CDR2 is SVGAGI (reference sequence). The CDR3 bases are TGTGCCAGCAGTGGCGGGACAGGGGGGGGGAGGACTGAAGCTTTCTTT. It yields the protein CASSGGTGGGRTEAFF.

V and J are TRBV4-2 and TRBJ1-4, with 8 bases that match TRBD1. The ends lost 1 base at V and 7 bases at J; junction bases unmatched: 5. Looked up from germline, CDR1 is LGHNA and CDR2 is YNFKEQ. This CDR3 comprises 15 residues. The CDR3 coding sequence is TGTGCCAGCAGCCAAGTTGACAGGGGTCGTGAAAAACTGTTTTTT. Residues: CASSQVDRGREKLFF.

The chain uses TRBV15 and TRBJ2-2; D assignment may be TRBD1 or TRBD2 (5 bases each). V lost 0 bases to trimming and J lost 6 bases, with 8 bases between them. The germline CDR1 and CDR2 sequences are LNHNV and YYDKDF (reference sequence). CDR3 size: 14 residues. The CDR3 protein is CATSRDTGPGELFF. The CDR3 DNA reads TGTGCCACCAGCAGAGATACGGGACCCGGGGAGCTGTTTTTT.

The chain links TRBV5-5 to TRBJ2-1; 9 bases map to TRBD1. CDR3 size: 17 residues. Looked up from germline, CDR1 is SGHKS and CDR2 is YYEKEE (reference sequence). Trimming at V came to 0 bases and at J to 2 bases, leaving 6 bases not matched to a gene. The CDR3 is CASSLVPGQGTYNEQFF. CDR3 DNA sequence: TGTGCCAGCAGCTTGGTTCCCGGACAGGGGACCTACAATGAGCAGTTCTTC.

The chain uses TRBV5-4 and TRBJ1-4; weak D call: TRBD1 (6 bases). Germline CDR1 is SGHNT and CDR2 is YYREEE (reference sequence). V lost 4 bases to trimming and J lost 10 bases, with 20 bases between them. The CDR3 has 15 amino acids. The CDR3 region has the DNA TGTGCCAGCAGCGTGGACCGGGTCCAAGGGGGAAAACTGTTTTTT. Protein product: CASSVDRVQGGKLFF. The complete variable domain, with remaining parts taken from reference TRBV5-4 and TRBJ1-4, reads ETGVTQSPTHLIKTRGQQVTLRCSSQSGHNTVSWYQQALGQGPQFIFQYYREEENGRGNFPPRFSGLQFPNYSSELNVNALELDDSALYLCASSVDRVQGGKLFFGSGTQLSVL.

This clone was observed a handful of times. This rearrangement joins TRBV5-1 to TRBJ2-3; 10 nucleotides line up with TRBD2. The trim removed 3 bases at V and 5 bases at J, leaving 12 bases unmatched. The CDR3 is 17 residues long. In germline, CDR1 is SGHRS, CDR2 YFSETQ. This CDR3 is CASSSAPSGGVLDTQYF. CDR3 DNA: TGCGCCAGCAGCTCCGCGCCTAGCGGGGGCGTTTTAGATACGCAGTATTTT.

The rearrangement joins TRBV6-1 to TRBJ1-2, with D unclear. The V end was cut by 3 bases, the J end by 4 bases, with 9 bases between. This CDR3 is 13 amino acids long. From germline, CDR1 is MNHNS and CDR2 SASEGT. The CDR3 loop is CASSDSTGYGYTF. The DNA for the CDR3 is TGTGCCAGCAGTGATTCAACTGGCTATGGCTACACCTTC.